This T cell receptor (beta chain) was recovered during a study of post-analysis software for immune sequencing data. Overall study findings and caveats: Four to six TRBV segments were more frequent in patients than controls; TRBV5-6, TRBV5-1 and TRBV20-1 belonged to this group. Samples prepared in the same batch strongly co-clustered by F measure.

The CDR3 has 13 amino acids. V lost 6 bases and J lost 7; bases outside the gene matches: 6. Germline V gene data show CDR1 as MNHEY and CDR2 as SVGAGI. Comments on this clonotype: Its antigen is not identified.

Sequencing libraries made from TCR beta cDNA carried unique molecular identifiers. Each CDR3 protein is one row after TCRdb ran MiXCR on the PCR reads. The sample includes more than 500,000 distinct CDR3 sequences, 30% to 40% of them seen just once. The sequenced material came from blood. This clonotype was obtained from a girl younger than 18 with multiple sclerosis. The chain carries TRBV6-5 and TRBJ1-2, with TRBD1 identical over 9 bases. CDR3 in amino acids: CASRPGQGSGYTF. The CDR3, as DNA: TGTGCCAGCAGACCGGGACAGGGATCTGGCTACACCTTC.